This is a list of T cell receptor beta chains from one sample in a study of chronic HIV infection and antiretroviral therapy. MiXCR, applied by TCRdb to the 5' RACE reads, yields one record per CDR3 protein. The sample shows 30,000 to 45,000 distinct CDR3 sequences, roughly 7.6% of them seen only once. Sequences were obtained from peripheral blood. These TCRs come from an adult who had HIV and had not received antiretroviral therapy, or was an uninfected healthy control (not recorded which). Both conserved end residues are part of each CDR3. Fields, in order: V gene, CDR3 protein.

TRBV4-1,CASSQVGTGELFF
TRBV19,CASSIDLSGLAGVPSYEQYF
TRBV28,CASRKASSYEQYF
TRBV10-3,CAISEKVNTEAFF
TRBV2,CASSENQSNNEQFF
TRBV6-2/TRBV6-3,CASSQTGFGQPQHF
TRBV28,CASSPSGRRETQYF
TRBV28,CATAAGGPGEQYF
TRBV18,CASSPPLAGGGNEQFF
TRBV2,CASKYGPNTGELFF
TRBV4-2,CASSQDGLGKGANVLTF
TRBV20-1,CSAWTGISTDTQYF
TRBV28,CASRKMGQRFNQPQHF
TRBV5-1,CASSLDGSGANVLTF
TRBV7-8,CASSLTLTRPLEQFF
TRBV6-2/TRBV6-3,CASSKERGDTEAFF
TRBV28,CATLSGSTSSYNEQFF
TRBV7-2,CASSGDTEGEQYF
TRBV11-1,CASSRTTGPTDTQYF
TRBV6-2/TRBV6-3,CASTPTSSDEQFF
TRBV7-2,CASSLALQWTSGGPGWYEQFF
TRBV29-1,CSVGPRGSQQYF